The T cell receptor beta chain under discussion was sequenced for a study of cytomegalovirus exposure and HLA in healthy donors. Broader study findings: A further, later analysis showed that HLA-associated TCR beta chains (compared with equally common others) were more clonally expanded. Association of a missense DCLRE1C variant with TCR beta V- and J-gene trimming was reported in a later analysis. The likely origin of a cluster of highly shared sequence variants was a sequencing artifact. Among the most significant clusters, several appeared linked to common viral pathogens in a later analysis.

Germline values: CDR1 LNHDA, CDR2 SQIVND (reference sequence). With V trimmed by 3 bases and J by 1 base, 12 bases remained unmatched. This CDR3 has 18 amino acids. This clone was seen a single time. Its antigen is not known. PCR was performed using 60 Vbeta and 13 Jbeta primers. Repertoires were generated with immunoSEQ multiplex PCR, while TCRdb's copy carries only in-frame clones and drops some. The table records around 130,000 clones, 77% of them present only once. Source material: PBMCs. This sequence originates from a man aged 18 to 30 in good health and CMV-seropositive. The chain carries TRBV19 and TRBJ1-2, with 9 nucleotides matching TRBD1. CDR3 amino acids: CASSIPTGTGIVNYGYTF. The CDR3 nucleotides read TGTGCCAGTAGTATCCCGACCGGGACAGGGATCGTTAACTATGGCTACACCTTC.